One and the same sample provided the 32 T cell receptor beta chains below, sequenced in a study of tumor and adjacent non-tumor tissue in lung cancer (dated by TCRdb to the late 2010s). RNA was extracted from bulk unsorted tissue and checked for quality with a NanoDrop ND-1000 and an Agilent 2100. The normal lung samples consisted of distant non-tumor tissue collected more than 3 cm from the tumor edge. The library came from multiplex PCR. This sample was sequenced with an Illumina HiSeq 2500. Following protocols modified from ARM-PCR, the researchers constructed TCRbeta libraries through three rounds of nested PCR with primers (Table S4). TCRdb trimmed the raw reads at Q25, called clones with MiXCR and kept productive beta chains. Each record represents a unique CDR3 protein, reported with the most common genes and DNA among its rows. The sample has tens of thousands of distinct CDR3 sequences on record, 76% of them singletons. 40% of the sample is in the top ten clones.

Specimen: distant non-tumor lung tissue. Receptor source: a man in his 70s with non-small cell lung cancer.

This clonotype is categorized as hyperexpanded. This sequence joins TRBV29-1 and TRBJ2-5; possible D gene TRBD1, 6 bases. V lost 7 bases and J lost 2, with 23 bases in between. This CDR3 comprises 16 residues. Per the germline V gene, CDR1 is SQVTM and CDR2 is ANQGSEA. Here the CDR3 DNA reads TGCAGCGCCAAGCCCTACCTCCAGACAGGTCAAGAGACCCAGTACTTC. It is translated as CSAKPYLQTGQETQYF.

As to this clonotype: A junction boundary mismatches the germline segment, possibly from a read error. The chain recombines TRBV4-2 with TRBJ2-1; weak D call: TRBD2 (6 bases). Germline-derived CDR1 and CDR2 are LGHNA and YNFKEQ. The CDR3 length is 13 residues. The CDR3 protein is CASSRGLTNEHFF. CDR3 nucleotide sequence: TGTGCCAGCAGCCGTGGACTAACCAATGAGCATTTCTTC.

A word on this clonotype: Germline is not matched at one junction end, which may reflect a read error. The chain uses TRBV6-6 and TRBJ2-1; D perhaps matches TRBD2 (6 bases). CDR1 and CDR2 from the germline V gene are MNHNY and SVGAGI (reference sequence). This CDR3 has 17 residues. The CDR3 spells CASSYNNGGRTNNEQFF. The CDR3 nucleotides are TGCGCCAGCAGTTACAATAACGGAGGGCGTACCAACAATGAGCAGTTCTTC.

This clonotype was seen more than once but under ten times. The rearrangement uses TRBV18 and TRBJ2-3; no definite D call. This CDR3 region has 14 residues. Trimming removed 6 bases at V and 1 base at J, with 11 bases between. Germline loops: CDR1 KGHSH, CDR2 LQKENI. Here the CDR3 reads CASSGRARTDTQYF. CDR3 sequence (DNA): TGTGCCAGCTCTGGTAGAGCGCGCACAGATACGCAGTATTTT.

In the case of this clonotype: It is unclear where the CDR3 begins or ends on the DNA, so no DNA is shown, and the CDR3 is as TCRdb lists it. V and J are TRBV11-2 and TRBJ2-2; TRBD1 is the table's D call, not checked against the DNA. The CDR3 contains 16 residues when both ends are counted. In germline, CDR1 is SGHAT, CDR2 FQNNGV. The CDR3 loop is CTSSLVVTGLPGSCFF.

In this sample, this clonotype turned up once. One end of the junction varies from germline; a read error may be responsible. The rearrangement links TRBV5-1 to TRBJ2-1; 8 bases map to TRBD2. The germline V gene encodes CDR1 SGHRS and CDR2 YFSETQ. This CDR3 region has 16 residues. CDR3 DNA sequence: TGCGCCAGCAGCCTGCTGGGACTAGAGAACTACGATGAGCAGTTCTTC. Amino acid sequence: CASSLLGLENYDEQFF.

On this clonotype itself: A much more abundant neighbour one base away suggests this may be a read error. This rearrangement joins TRBV6-1 to TRBJ1-4, with D maybe TRBD1 (6 bases). This CDR3 is built from 14 residues. From germline, CDR1 is MNHNS and CDR2 SASEGT. Trimming removed 7 bases from V and 4 bases from J, with 13 bases in between. CDR3 DNA: TGTGCCAGCAATCACAGGGCGGTTAATGAAAAACTGTTTTTT. This sequence encodes CASNHRAVNEKLFF.

As to this clonotype: This could be a read error, since a much larger clone is one nucleotide away. The rearrangement uses TRBV12-2 and TRBJ2-7; no check of the table's D call, TRBD2, against the DNA was made. TRBV12-2 counts as a pseudogene. The CDR3 length is 17 residues. The CDR3 is CANRLAPTAGDLSEQYF. CDR3 sequence (DNA): TGTGCAAATCGCTTAGCCCCTACAGCGGGAGACCTTAGCGAGCAGTACTTC.

The chain's CDR3 is CASSGENNGEGYTF. CDR3 DNA sequence: TGTGCCAGTAGCGGAGAAAACAACGGTGAAGGCTACACCTTC. The chain is built from TRBV5-4 and TRBJ1-2, with D unclear. The CDR3 loop spans 14 amino acids. V shed 8 bases and J shed 8 bases, with 22 bases lying between them. The germline V gene encodes CDR1 SGHNT and CDR2 YYREEE (reference sequence). Together with reference TRBV5-4 and TRBJ1-2, the CDR3 gives the full variable domain: ETGVTQSPTHLIKTRGQQVTLRCSSQSGHNTVSWYQQALGQGPQFIFQYYREEENGRGNFPPRFSGLQFPNYSSELNVNALELDDSALYLCASSGENNGEGYTFGSGTRLTVV.

The chain employs TRBV11-1 and TRBJ1-5; D is uncertain. The ends were cut back, 3 bases at V and 0 bases at J, with 6 bases in the middle. The CDR3 totals 14 residues. Germline assignment: CDR1 SGHAT and CDR2 FQDESV (reference sequence). The CDR3 protein is CASSFHSSNQPQHF. CDR3 nucleotide sequence: TGTGCCAGCAGCTTTCACAGTAGCAATCAGCCCCAGCATTTT.

As regards this clonotype: The junction differs from germline at one of its ends, possibly a read error. V and J are TRBV11-3 and TRBJ2-3, with D possibly being TRBD2 (5 bases). The CDR3 totals 15 residues. Germline CDR1 and CDR2: SGHNT and YENEEA. Here the CDR3 reads CTSTHREVSTDTHYF. The CDR3 coding sequence is TGTACCAGCACCCATCGGGAAGTAAGCACAGATACGCACTATTTT.

This clonotype was detected only a few times. Just one base apart from a much larger clone, this may be a read error. The chain carries TRBV13 and TRBJ1-1; 8 bases fit TRBD1. Germline-derived CDR1 and CDR2 are PRHDT and FYEKMQ (reference sequence). The CDR3 loop spans 15 amino acids. The CDR3 DNA reads as TGTGTCAGCAGCTTAGCAGGGGGCATTGGGACTGAAGCTTTCTTT. Its translation: CVSSLAGGIGTEAFF.

In regard to this clonotype: Sequence at one end of the junction differs from germline and may be a read error. The V call is TRBV11-1, the J call TRBJ2-7; D unclear. Looked up from germline, CDR1 is SGHAT and CDR2 is FQDESV (reference sequence). The CDR3 runs 13 residues. The CDR3, as DNA: TGTGCGAGCAGCTTGTTTAGTGGATACGAGCTGTACTTC. Translation gives CASSLFSGYELYF.

As concerns this clonotype: It may be a read error: a sequence one base away is much more abundant. For the CDR3, the DNA is TGTGCCACCAGTGACTTCATGGCAGTTCCAGACAATGAGCAGTTCTTC. Translation gives CATSDFMAVPDNEQFF. The chain joins TRBV24-1 to TRBJ2-1, with no clear D. The CDR3 consists of 16 residues. Germline assignment: CDR1 KGHDR and CDR2 SFDVKD. V was clipped by 4 bases and J by 5 bases, with 17 bases between them.

The chain uses TRBV11-2 and TRBJ1-6; possible D gene TRBD1, 5 bases. The CDR3 totals 18 residues. Germline loops: CDR1 SGHAT, CDR2 FQNNGV. V was clipped by 5 bases and J by 18 bases, with 35 bases between them. This chain's CDR3 is CASSARAGGLSYNSSPHF. The CDR3 bases are TGTGCCAGCAGCGCCAGGGCCGGGGGTTTGTCCTATAATTCATCCCCCCACTTT.

This sequence joins TRBV10-3 and TRBJ1-6; maybe TRBD1 (6 bases). The CDR3 is made up of 16 amino acids. Germline V gives CDR1 ENHRY, CDR2 SYGVKD. CDR3 DNA sequence: TGTGACACTGTACCCTTCAACAGGGATAATAATTCACCCCTCCACTTT. Translated, it gives CDTVPFNRDNNSPLHF.

Comments on this clonotype: At one end the junction does not follow the germline gene, possibly because of a read error. The chain links TRBV11-2 to TRBJ2-7; D not resolved. Germline V CDR1 and CDR2: SGHAT, FQNNGV. CDR3 length equals 14 residues. CDR3 DNA: TGTGTCAGCAGCTTAGCTGGTTGGGATCGAGAGAAGTACTTC. This translates into CVSSLAGWDREKYF.

Concerning this clonotype: As the CDR3 is not closed by the conserved phenylalanine or tryptophan, this likely results from a read error. No DNA is shown, since the ends of the CDR3 on it are uncertain; the CDR3 is the one TCRdb lists. The CDR3 sequence: CATLTGCDEQSL. This chain connects TRBV10-1 to TRBJ2-1; the table's D gene call, TRBD1, was not cross checked with the DNA. From its first to its last residue, the CDR3 has 12 amino acids. Germline-derived CDR1 and CDR2 are WNHNN and SYGVQD (reference sequence).

As regards this clonotype: A junction boundary mismatches the germline segment, possibly from a read error. CDR3 sequence: CASSLERYTEVFF. The CDR3 coding sequence is TGTGCCAGCAGTTTAGAACGGTACACTGAAGTTTTCTTT. This sequence joins TRBV12-3 or TRBV12-4 and TRBJ1-1; D gene unclear. The CDR3 length is 13 residues.

Concerning this clonotype itself: At one end the junction does not follow the germline gene, possibly because of a read error. The CDR3: CTSSPAQRGAGELFF. The CDR3, as DNA: TGTACCAGCAGCCCGGCCCAAAGGGGCGCCGGGGAGCTGTTTTTT. This chain joins TRBV11-2 and TRBJ2-2; D possibly corresponds to TRBD1 (5 bases). CDR1 SGHAT and CDR2 FQNNGV come from the germline V gene. The CDR3 has 15 amino acids.

As for this clonotype: An end of the junction does not agree with germline; a read error may underlie this. V and J are TRBV29-1 and TRBJ1-2; D is perhaps TRBD1 (6 bases). Germline V lookup: CDR1 SQVTM, CDR2 ANQGSEA. The CDR3 runs 14 residues. The DNA for the CDR3 is TGCAGCGTTGGCCGGTGGGGGGGCGTCTATGGCTACATCTTC. It is translated as CSVGRWGGVYGYIF.

Remarks on this clonotype: At one end, the junction sequence differs from germline, possibly due to a read error. The chain couples TRBV10-2 to TRBJ2-1, with D tentatively TRBD1 or TRBD2 (5 bases each). Per germline, CDR1 WSHSY and CDR2 SAAADI. This CDR3 comprises 15 residues. CDR3 coding DNA: TGCGCCAGCAGGTACCCGGGACCCTCTTCTCGTGAGCATTTCTTC. As protein: CASRYPGPSSREHFF.

This chain connects TRBV5-4 to TRBJ1-1; possibly TRBD1 for D (5 bases). Between the trimmed V and J ends, which lost 3 bases and 7 bases, there was a span of 19 bases. Germline CDR1 is SGHNT and CDR2 is YYREEE (reference sequence). The CDR3 consists of 15 residues. CDR3 residues: CASSSREVSSIEAFF. The CDR3 bases are TGTGCCAGCAGCTCCAGGGAGGTCTCTTCAATTGAAGCTTTCTTT.

In this sample, this clonotype turned up many times. The chain combines TRBV7-9 with TRBJ2-5; tentatively, D is TRBD1 or TRBD2 (6 bases each). This CDR3 contains 13 residues. The ends were cut back, 6 bases at V and 3 bases at J, with 11 bases in the middle. The V gene's germline CDR1 is SEHNR and CDR2 FQNEAQ (reference sequence). CDR3 sequence (DNA): TGTGCCAGCAGGCCAGGGGAGGAAGAGACCCAGTACTTC. Translating it yields CASRPGEEETQYF.

This clonotype was counted ten times or more. The chain recombines TRBV28 with TRBJ2-7; 11 nucleotides line up with TRBD1. Germline V gene sequence: CDR1 MDHEN, CDR2 SYDVKM. This CDR3 contains 15 residues. The J segment lost 6 bases and the V segment lost 6 bases, leaving 10 bases of the junction unmatched. CDR3 nucleotides: TGTGCCAGCAGCCAATGGACAGGGGGCTTTAGCGAGCAGTACTTC. Its translation is CASSQWTGGFSEQYF.

Concerning this clonotype itself: At one of its ends the junction is not consistent with the germline gene, which may arise from a read error. This sequence joins TRBV12-3 or TRBV12-4 and TRBJ1-2; D is unresolved. The CDR3 sequence is 14 residues long. CDR3 in DNA: TGTGCCATATCACCCGACGGCGGAATCTATGGCTACATCTTC. The encoded protein is CAISPDGGIYGYIF.

On this clonotype: Germline and junction disagree at one end, which may indicate a read error. This chain joins TRBV12-3 or TRBV12-4 and TRBJ2-1; a weak D match, TRBD1 (6 bases). The CDR3 covers 12 residues. The DNA for the CDR3 is TGTGCCAGCAGCCCTAGGGGGTATGATCAGTTCTTC. Amino acids: CASSPRGYDQFF.

With respect to this clonotype: A much larger clone differs by one base, so this may be a read error. The gene calls are TRBV10-3 and TRBJ1-1; tentatively, D is TRBD1 (5 bases). The CDR3 totals 13 residues. V dropped 9 bases and J dropped 0 bases, with 11 bases sitting between them. The germline V gene has CDR1 ENHRY and CDR2 SYGVKD. The CDR3 bases are TGTGCCATAACGACAGCCATGAACACTGAAGCTTTCTTT. Translating gives CAITTAMNTEAFF.

The genes are TRBV5-4 and TRBJ2-6, with D hard to call. The CDR3 extends over 15 amino acids. Trimming took 7 bases from V and 2 from J, leaving 13 bases between them. Germline V gene data show CDR1 as SGHNT and CDR2 as YYREEE (reference sequence). The chain's CDR3 is CASGSNTTGANVLTF. The DNA for the CDR3 is TGTGCCAGCGGCTCGAACACTACTGGGGCCAACGTCCTGACTTTC.

This chain uses TRBV11-3 with TRBJ2-1; D not resolved. Trimming took 9 bases from V and 13 from J, leaving 22 bases between them. In germline, CDR1 is SGHNT, CDR2 YENEEA. The CDR3 consists of 13 residues. The CDR3 loop is CARSPIRPEEQFF. In nucleotides, the CDR3 is TGTGCCAGAAGCCCCATCCGTCCCGAAGAACAGTTCTTC.

Worth noting for this clonotype: A read error may account for a junction end that differs from germline. The genes are TRBV29-1 and TRBJ2-3; 8 nucleotides match TRBD1. From germline, CDR1 is SQVTM and CDR2 ANQGSEA. The length of the CDR3 is 13 residues. The CDR3 protein is CSVRGKGTGTQYF. The CDR3, as DNA: TGCAGCGTTCGGGGCAAAGGGACAGGTACGCAGTATTTT.

The rearrangement joins TRBV6-5 to TRBJ1-2, with D hard to call. The CDR3 has 14 amino acids. CDR1 is MNHEY and CDR2 is SVGAGI in the germline V gene. CDR3 in amino acids: CVILRTSTNYGYTF. Here the CDR3 DNA reads TGTGTCATTCTGAGGACCTCCACTAACTATGGCTACACCTTC.